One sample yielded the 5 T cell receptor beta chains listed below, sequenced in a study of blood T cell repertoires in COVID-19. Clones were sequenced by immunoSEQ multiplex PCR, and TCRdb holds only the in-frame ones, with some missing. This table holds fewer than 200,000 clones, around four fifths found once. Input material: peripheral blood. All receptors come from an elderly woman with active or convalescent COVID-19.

CDR3 in amino acids: CASSPLFQGPSYEQYF. The CDR3 nucleotides are TGTGCCAGCAGCCCACTTTTCCAGGGGCCCTCCTACGAGCAGTACTTC. V gene TRBV3-1 (or the pseudogene TRBV3-2) combines with J gene TRBJ2-7, with D tentatively TRBD1 (6 bases). V lost 4 bases and J 0 bases, leaving 16 bases between the germline ends. This CDR3 has 16 amino acids. Germline CDR1 is LGHDT and CDR2 is YNNKEL (reference sequence).

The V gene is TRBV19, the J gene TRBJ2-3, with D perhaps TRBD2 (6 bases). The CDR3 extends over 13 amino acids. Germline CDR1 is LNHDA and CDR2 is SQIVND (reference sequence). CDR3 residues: CAARRVGTDTQYF. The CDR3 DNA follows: TGTGCTGCCCGGAGGGTCGGCACAGATACGCAGTATTTT. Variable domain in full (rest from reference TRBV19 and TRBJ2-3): DGGITQSPKYLFRKEGQNVTLSCEQNLNHDAMYWYRQDPGQGLRLIYYSQIVNDFQKGDIAEGYSVSREKKESFPLTVTSAQKNPTAFYLCAARRVGTDTQYFGPGTRLTVL.

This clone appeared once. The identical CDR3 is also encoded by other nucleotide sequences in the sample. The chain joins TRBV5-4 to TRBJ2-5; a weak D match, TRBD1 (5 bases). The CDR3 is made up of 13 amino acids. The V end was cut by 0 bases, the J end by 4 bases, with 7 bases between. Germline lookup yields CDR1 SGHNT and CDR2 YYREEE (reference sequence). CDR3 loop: CASSLGRGETQYF. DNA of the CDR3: TGTGCCAGCAGCTTGGGTAGGGGAGAGACCCAGTACTTC.

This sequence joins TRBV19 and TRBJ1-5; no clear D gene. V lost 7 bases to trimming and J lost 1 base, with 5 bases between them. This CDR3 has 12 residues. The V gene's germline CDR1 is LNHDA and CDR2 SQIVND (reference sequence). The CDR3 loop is CASTVSNQPQHF. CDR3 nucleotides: TGTGCCAGTACGGTGAGCAATCAGCCCCAGCATTTT.

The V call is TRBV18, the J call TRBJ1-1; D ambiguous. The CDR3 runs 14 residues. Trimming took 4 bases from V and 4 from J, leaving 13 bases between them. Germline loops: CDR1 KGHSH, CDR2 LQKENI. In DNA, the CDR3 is TGTGCCAGCTCACAAGGCGGGCGAAGCACTGAAGCTTTCTTT. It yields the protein CASSQGGRSTEAFF.